One sample yielded the 18 T cell receptor beta chains listed below, sequenced in a study of blood T cell repertoires in COVID-19. Sequencing used immunoSEQ multiplex PCR; TCRdb keeps in-frame clones, though not all of them. The profile shows about 98,000 clones, around 80% of them singletons. The sequencing sample was made of peripheral blood. These receptors came from a man between 65 and 85 years old with acute or convalescent COVID-19.

This clone was seen a few times. The CDR3 sequence: CASSELASKNIQYF. For the CDR3, the DNA is TGTGCCAGCAGTGAATTGGCATCCAAAAACATTCAGTACTTC. The V call is TRBV6-1, the J call TRBJ2-4; D call uncertain. The V and J ends lost 2 bases and 2 bases respectively, with 7 bases between them. Germline V gives CDR1 MNHNS, CDR2 SASEGT. This CDR3 has 14 amino acids.

This clone was counted a few times. The chain has TRBV19 and TRBJ2-1, with TRBD2 matching over 12 bases. This CDR3 spans 16 amino acids. Germline V gene data show CDR1 as LNHDA and CDR2 as SQIVND (reference sequence). Unmatched junction bases numbered 3, after V lost 6 bases and J lost 0 bases. Written as DNA, the CDR3 is TGTGCCAGTAGCCGGACTAGCGGGATCTCCTACAATGAGCAGTTCTTC. Amino acid sequence: CASSRTSGISYNEQFF.

The chain is built from TRBV28 and TRBJ2-6; maybe TRBD1 (5 bases). In germline, CDR1 is MDHEN, CDR2 SYDVKM. V gave up 6 bases and J gave up 2 bases, with 8 bases separating them. The CDR3 has 14 residues. The CDR3 here is CASSQGTGANVLTF. The CDR3 nucleotides are TGTGCCAGCAGCCAGGGAACTGGGGCCAACGTCCTGACTTTC.

This chain uses TRBV4-3 with TRBJ2-6, with TRBD1 as a possible D gene (6 bases). The CDR3 extends over 18 amino acids. In germline, CDR1 is LGHNA, CDR2 YSLEER. Trimming pared 4 bases from V and 0 bases from J, leaving 16 bases between. The CDR3 coding sequence is TGCGCCAGCAGCCTCAGGGGTAGTCTCTCCTCTGGGGCCAACGTCCTGACTTTC. This sequence encodes CASSLRGSLSSGANVLTF.

V and J are TRBV5-1 and TRBJ2-5; TRBD1 matches at 8 bases. V lost 0 bases to trimming and J lost 5 bases; unmatched junction nucleotides: 9. The CDR3 covers 16 residues. Germline CDR1 is SGHRS and CDR2 is YFSETQ. CDR3 amino acids: CASSLGGRGLGETQYF. The DNA for the CDR3 is TGCGCCAGCAGCTTGGGTGGCAGGGGGCTTGGGGAGACCCAGTACTTC.

This rearrangement joins TRBV4-1 to TRBJ1-2, with a weak D call TRBD1 (5 bases). Per germline, CDR1 MGHRA and CDR2 YSYEKL. The ends were cut back, 3 bases at V and 7 bases at J, with 15 bases in the middle. The CDR3 contains 14 residues. The CDR3 loop is CASSHPRALRGYTF. CDR3 DNA: TGCGCCAGCAGCCATCCCAGGGCCCTCCGTGGCTACACCTTC.

V is TRBV5-1 and J is TRBJ1-1, with D perhaps TRBD1 (6 bases). This CDR3 contains 13 residues. V lost 3 bases and J 5 bases, leaving 11 bases between the germline ends. Germline-derived CDR1 and CDR2 are SGHRS and YFSETQ. This CDR3 is CASSSDSKTEAFF. Here the CDR3 DNA reads TGCGCCAGCAGCTCGGACAGTAAGACTGAAGCTTTCTTT.

The chain combines TRBV7-2 with TRBJ2-7, with D perhaps matching TRBD1 (6 bases). The CDR3 loop spans 17 amino acids. Trimming stripped 2 bases from V and 2 bases from J, with 19 bases between. The germline V gene has CDR1 SGHTA and CDR2 FQGNSA. Written as DNA, the CDR3 is TGTGCCAGCAGCTTACGCCTTAGACAGGACGTTCCCTACGAGCAGTACTTC. The encoded protein is CASSLRLRQDVPYEQYF.

J is TRBJ2-7 and V is TRBV7-2; the D gene is possibly TRBD2 (5 bases). CDR3 length: 14 residues. V lost 1 base and J 2 bases, leaving 9 bases between the germline ends. CDR1 is SGHTA and CDR2 is FQGNSA in the germline V gene. The CDR3 sequence is CASSLVVGTYEQYF. CDR3 coding DNA: TGTGCCAGCAGCTTAGTCGTCGGGACCTACGAGCAGTACTTC.

The chain recombines TRBV3-1 (or the pseudogene TRBV3-2) with TRBJ2-3; 11 bases align to TRBD2. Germline loops: CDR1 LGHDT, CDR2 YNNKEL (reference sequence). Trimming removed 0 bases from V and 0 bases from J; junction bases left unmatched: 5. This CDR3 spans 18 amino acids. The CDR3 sequence: CASSQEVLAGASTDTQYF. Written as DNA, the CDR3 is TGTGCCAGCAGCCAAGAAGTACTAGCGGGAGCTAGCACAGATACGCAGTATTTT.

Ten or more counts support this clone. The rearrangement uses TRBV25-1 and TRBJ2-7; the D gene is possibly TRBD2 (7 bases). With 4 bases removed from V and 4 bases from J, the gap between germline ends came to 20 bases. The CDR3 has 16 amino acids. The germline V gene has CDR1 MGHDK and CDR2 SYGVNS. DNA of the CDR3: TGTGCCAGCAGTGTTACCTATGGTGGGGGGGCTTACGAGCAGTACTTC. Protein: CASSVTYGGGAYEQYF.

The chain has TRBV11-2 and TRBJ2-2; 9 nucleotides agree with TRBD2. V trimming: 4 bases; J trimming: 1 base; junction bases outside the gene matches: 4. There are 16 residues in the CDR3. CDR1 and CDR2 (germline): SGHAT, FQNNGV. The CDR3 loop reads CASSSWTSENTGELFF. CDR3 nucleotide sequence: TGTGCCAGCAGCTCCTGGACTAGCGAGAACACCGGGGAGCTGTTTTTT.

The rearrangement links TRBV6-5 to TRBJ2-7; 11 nucleotides line up with TRBD2. The CDR3 spans 15 residues. The germline gives CDR1 MNHEY, CDR2 SVGAGI. The junction had 2 bases not matched to a gene; V was cut back by 2 bases and J by 2 bases. The CDR3 DNA reads as TGTGCCAGCAGTTACATAGCGGGAGGGGCCTACGAGCAGTACTTC. Translated: CASSYIAGGAYEQYF.

V gene TRBV28 combines with J gene TRBJ2-1; 10 nucleotides align to TRBD2. The trim removed 3 bases at V and 4 bases at J, leaving 3 bases unmatched. Germline-derived CDR1 and CDR2 are MDHEN and SYDVKM. The CDR3 length is 15 residues. The CDR3 coding sequence is TGTGCCAGCAGTTTCGCTAGCGGGAGTTACAATGAGCAGTTCTTC. Amino acids: CASSFASGSYNEQFF.

The count of this clone is one. The chain links TRBV18 to TRBJ2-7; D possibly corresponds to TRBD2 (6 bases). Trimming took off 2 bases at V and 0 bases at J, with 8 bases between the two ends. CDR1 is KGHSH, CDR2 LQKENI, per germline. This CDR3 has 14 amino acids. CDR3 coding DNA: TGTGCCAGCTCACCAGCGGGGAGCTCCTACGAGCAGTACTTC. It yields the protein CASSPAGSSYEQYF.

The chain carries TRBV11-3 and TRBJ2-3; 7 nucleotides match TRBD2. The J segment lost 2 bases and the V segment lost 3 bases, leaving 2 bases of the junction unmatched. Germline-derived CDR1 and CDR2 are SGHNT and YENEEA. The CDR3 spans 14 residues. The CDR3 DNA reads as TGTGCCAGCAGCTTTGGGGGGGTCACAGATACGCAGTATTTT. This sequence encodes CASSFGGVTDTQYF.

The sample holds a few counts of this clone. This chain uses TRBV19 with TRBJ1-5; TRBD1 matches at 8 bases. Germline CDR1 is LNHDA and CDR2 is SQIVND (reference sequence). The CDR3 is made up of 14 amino acids. Trimming removed 6 bases from V and 6 bases from J; junction bases left unmatched: 7. This chain's CDR3 is CASSPGQGLQPQHF. In DNA form, the CDR3 reads TGTGCCAGTAGCCCAGGACAGGGCCTTCAGCCCCAGCATTTT.

The V and J genes are TRBV11-3 and TRBJ2-5, with D possibly TRBD1 on 5 matching bases. CDR1 SGHNT and CDR2 YENEEA come from the germline V gene. Trimming stripped 2 bases from V and 2 bases from J, with 6 bases between. The CDR3 has 13 residues. The CDR3 DNA reads TGTGCCAGCAGCTTAAGACAGCAAGAGACCCAGTACTTC. Residues: CASSLRQQETQYF.